These 29 T cell receptor beta chains came from one sample sequenced in a study of T cells in Graves' hyperthyroidism and ophthalmopathy. RNA transcripts yielded amplified TCR beta CDR3 regions. The HTBI primer set drove a first-round RT-PCR of the TCR CDR3. TCRdb recomputed calls from the multiplex PCR reads with MiXCR, one row per CDR3 protein. The table lists roughly 500,000 distinct CDR3 sequences, approximately 44% of them singletons. The specimen was peripheral blood or thyroid tissue (not recorded which). These receptor sequences come from an adult woman with Graves' disease, either hyperthyroidism or ophthalmopathy (not recorded which).

The gene calls are TRBV10-3 and TRBJ1-6; D possibly corresponds to TRBD1 (5 bases). The CDR3 covers 15 residues. Germline V lookup: CDR1 ENHRY, CDR2 SYGVKD. V was shortened by 4 bases and J by 5 bases, with 12 bases between the two germline ends. CDR3 amino acids: CAISGETVNNSPLHF. CDR3 DNA sequence: TGTGCCATCAGTGGGGAGACAGTGAATAATTCACCCCTCCACTTT.

This clonotype has a count of ten or more. This chain uses TRBV7-9 with TRBJ1-1, with D possibly TRBD1 on 5 matching bases. Germline values: CDR1 SEHNR, CDR2 FQNEAQ (reference sequence). The CDR3 totals 13 residues. Trimming stripped 6 bases from V and 4 bases from J, with 12 bases between. CDR3 protein: CASSTGTTTEAFF. The CDR3 region has the DNA TGTGCCAGCAGTACCGGGACGACCACTGAAGCTTTCTTT.

This clonotype was seen many times. V usage is TRBV11-2 and J usage is TRBJ1-2; D possibly corresponds to TRBD1 (5 bases). The CDR3 is 15 residues long. Germline CDR1 and CDR2: SGHAT and FQNNGV. V lost 0 bases to trimming and J lost 8 bases, with 16 bases between them. CDR3 nucleotide sequence: TGTGCCAGCAGCTTAGATGGCCCGGGACCCAGGGGCTACACCTTC. Amino acid sequence: CASSLDGPGPRGYTF.

The genes are TRBV30 and TRBJ1-1; no clear D. The CDR3 spans 13 residues. Germline V CDR1 and CDR2: GTSNPN, SVGIG (reference sequence). The germline V and J ends were trimmed by 4 bases and 0 bases, with 9 bases remaining between them. The CDR3: CAWKVNMNTEAFF. CDR3 nucleotides: TGTGCCTGGAAGGTGAACATGAACACTGAAGCTTTCTTT.

The V gene is TRBV7-9, the J gene TRBJ2-7; tentative D call: TRBD1 (5 bases). This CDR3 has 13 residues. Per the germline V gene, CDR1 is SEHNR and CDR2 is FQNEAQ (reference sequence). Trimming stripped 8 bases from V and 1 base from J, with 12 bases between. The DNA of the CDR3 is TGTGCCAGCGTCGACAGTCGATCCTACGAGCAGTACTTC. Protein product: CASVDSRSYEQYF.

This chain joins TRBV29-1 and TRBJ2-5, with D perhaps TRBD1 (5 bases). The CDR3 runs 12 residues. The V and J ends lost 3 bases and 5 bases respectively, with 10 bases between them. Per germline, CDR1 SQVTM and CDR2 ANQGSEA. CDR3 in amino acids: CSVEKGWETQYF. The CDR3 DNA reads TGCAGCGTTGAGAAGGGGTGGGAGACCCAGTACTTC.

V usage is TRBV2 and J usage is TRBJ2-5; D may be TRBD1 or TRBD2 (5 bases each). Germline CDR1 is SNHLY and CDR2 is FYNNEI. V was pared by 8 bases and J by 5 bases, with 18 bases between. The CDR3 is 14 residues long. CDR3 DNA: TGTGCCAGCCTCCGGGGCTGGAGGACTGAGACCCAGTACTTC. This codes for CASLRGWRTETQYF.

This clonotype came up many times. CDR3 DNA sequence: TGTGCCAGCAGTCCGGGAGTAAGTGGATCACCCCTCCACTTT. This encodes CASSPGVSGSPLHF. The rearrangement joins TRBV12-3 or TRBV12-4 to TRBJ1-6, with no clear D. V shed 5 bases and J shed 10 bases, with 15 bases lying between them. CDR3 length: 14 amino acids.

This clonotype was detected once. V is TRBV29-1 and J is TRBJ1-1; D ambiguous. The V gene lost 3 bases and the J gene lost 0 bases, with 5 bases spanning the gap. The CDR3 runs 12 residues. The germline CDR1 and CDR2 sequences are SQVTM and ANQGSEA. The CDR3 DNA sequence: TGCAGCGTTGAGGATCTGAACACTGAAGCTTTCTTT. Amino acid sequence: CSVEDLNTEAFF.

This rearrangement joins TRBV29-1 to TRBJ2-7, with 7 nucleotides matching TRBD2. V shed 7 bases and J 5 bases; nucleotides not matched to a gene: 8. This CDR3 is 12 amino acids long. From germline, CDR1 is SQVTM and CDR2 ANQGSEA. CDR3 sequence reads: CSAGGSGHEQYF. The CDR3 DNA reads TGCAGCGCGGGGGGAAGCGGCCACGAGCAGTACTTC.

This chain links TRBV10-3 with TRBJ2-5; D is unclear. This CDR3 has 13 amino acids. V lost 3 bases and J lost 9, with 14 bases in between. Germline V gene data show CDR1 as ENHRY and CDR2 as SYGVKD. CDR3 DNA: TGTGCCATCAGTGATCATAGCAATCAGCCCCAGTACTTC. It yields the protein CAISDHSNQPQYF.

The chain joins TRBV20-1 to TRBJ1-2, with D possibly being TRBD1 (5 bases). Trimming stripped 2 bases from V and 4 bases from J, with 11 bases between. This CDR3 contains 13 residues. Germline V gene lookup returns CDR1 DFQATT and CDR2 SNEGSKA (reference sequence). CDR3 sequence reads: CSARRGGGYGYTF. The DNA of the CDR3 is TGCAGTGCTAGACGTGGGGGTGGCTATGGCTACACCTTC.

This clonotype has at least ten counts. The chain employs TRBV20-1 and TRBJ1-3; the match to TRBD1 covers 9 bases. Germline trimming cut 5 bases from V and 3 bases from J; bases unmatched to any gene: 8. CDR3 length: 15 residues. The germline gives CDR1 DFQATT, CDR2 SNEGSKA (reference sequence). Written as DNA, the CDR3 is TGCAGTGCTGCTCCACAGGGGGCTTTTGGAAACACCATATATTTT. Translating it yields CSAAPQGAFGNTIYF.

In this sample, this clonotype turned up many times. V usage is TRBV19 and J usage is TRBJ2-2; TRBD1 might be the D (6 bases). CDR3 length: 17 amino acids. V lost 3 bases to trimming and J lost 1 base, with 15 bases between them. CDR1 is LNHDA and CDR2 is SQIVND in the germline V gene (reference sequence). CDR3 coding DNA: TGTGCCAGTAGTATCTTTGTAGGGACAATGAACACCGGGGAGCTGTTTTTT. It codes for CASSIFVGTMNTGELFF.

This clonotype was counted at least ten times. The V gene is TRBV5-1, the J gene TRBJ2-2; D gene ambiguous. The V end was cut by 6 bases, the J end by 2 bases, with 8 bases between. Germline V gene data show CDR1 as SGHRS and CDR2 as YFSETQ. The CDR3 length is 13 residues. CDR3 protein: CASNSPNTGELFF. CDR3 sequence (DNA): TGCGCCAGCAACTCTCCCAACACCGGGGAGCTGTTTTTT.

This clonotype was seen repeatedly, ten times or more. V is TRBV5-1 and J is TRBJ1-4; 9 bases agree with TRBD1. This CDR3 comprises 14 residues. CDR1 is SGHRS and CDR2 is YFSETQ in the germline V gene. V was pared by 0 bases and J by 6 bases, with 0 bases of the junction left unmatched. The CDR3 loop is CASSLGTGDEKLFF. In DNA form, the CDR3 reads TGCGCCAGCAGCTTGGGGACAGGGGATGAAAAACTGTTTTTT.

J is TRBJ2-7 and V is TRBV6-1, with 12 bases matching TRBD1. J gave up 7 bases and V 1 base, and 5 bases lay outside the gene matches. Germline-derived CDR1 and CDR2 are MNHNS and SASEGT. The CDR3 is 15 amino acids. The DNA of the CDR3 is TGTGCCAGCAGTGAAGAGGGACAGGGGGCGAGGGAGCAGTACTTC. Its protein is CASSEEGQGAREQYF.

The chain carries TRBV2 and TRBJ1-2; D unclear. CDR1 SNHLY and CDR2 FYNNEI come from the germline V gene. The V end was cut by 11 bases, the J end by 8 bases, with 18 bases between. The CDR3 extends over 12 amino acids. The CDR3 reads CADNPKGAGYTF. DNA for the CDR3: TGTGCCGACAACCCAAAGGGAGCAGGCTACACCTTC. Looking up the rest from reference TRBV2 and TRBJ1-2 gives the full variable domain: EPEVTQTPSHQVTQMGQEVILRCVPISNHLYFYWYRQILGQKVEFLVSFYNNEISEKSEIFDDQFSVERPDGSNFTLKIRSTKLEDSAMYFCADNPKGAGYTFGSGTRLTVV.

The V gene is TRBV7-8, the J gene TRBJ1-1; a weak D match, TRBD1 (5 bases). V dropped 6 bases and J dropped 2 bases, with 16 bases sitting between them. The germline gives CDR1 SGHVS, CDR2 FQNEAQ. CDR3 length equals 15 residues. The chain's CDR3 is CASSDRGTVNTEAFF. CDR3 nucleotides: TGTGCCAGCAGTGATCGGGGGACGGTAAACACTGAAGCTTTCTTT.

The genes are TRBV15 and TRBJ1-1, with D uncertain. Germline V gene data show CDR1 as LNHNV and CDR2 as YYDKDF (reference sequence). CDR3 length: 17 residues. Trimming removed 1 base at V and 6 bases at J, with 21 bases between. The CDR3 coding sequence is TGTGCCACCAGCAGAGTGCCTAGCGGGAGGGCCCGGGCTGAAGCTTTCTTT. Translated: CATSRVPSGRARAEAFF.

This clonotype has ten or more counts. The chain uses TRBV20-1 and TRBJ2-7; D might be TRBD2 (6 bases). V lost 2 bases and J 3 bases, leaving 14 bases between the germline ends. Germline CDR1 and CDR2: DFQATT and SNEGSKA (reference sequence). This CDR3 is 14 amino acids long. CDR3 in amino acids: CSARSGEDFYEQYF. CDR3 DNA sequence: TGCAGTGCTAGATCGGGGGAGGACTTCTACGAGCAGTACTTC.

This clonotype was seen a single time. CDR3 loop: CASAGREEGLGQPQHF. For the CDR3, the DNA is TGTGCCAGCGCGGGACGGGAGGAGGGTCTAGGACAGCCCCAGCATTTT. The gene calls are TRBV7-9 and TRBJ1-5; possible D gene TRBD1, 5 bases. This CDR3 region has 16 residues. Trimming left V 8 bases short and J 7 bases short, with 24 bases between. The germline CDR1 and CDR2 sequences are SEHNR and FQNEAQ (reference sequence).

About this clonotype: This is likely a read error, given that the CDR3 carries no conserved phenylalanine or tryptophan at its end. V gene TRBV5-4 combines with J gene TRBJ2-7; the match to TRBD1 covers 9 bases. V gave up 3 bases and J gave up 2 bases; unmatched junction bases: 3. Germline V gives CDR1 SGHNT, CDR2 YYREEE (reference sequence). This CDR3 spans 14 amino acids. This chain's CDR3 is CASSSRDRAYEQYL. In DNA form, the CDR3 reads TGTGCCAGCAGCTCCCGGGACAGGGCCTACGAGCAGTACCTC.

In this sample, this clonotype turned up many times. The chain has TRBV11-2 and TRBJ2-2; 12 bases fit TRBD2. This CDR3 region has 16 residues. Germline CDR1 SGHAT, CDR2 FQNNGV. The junction had 8 bases not matched to a gene; V was cut back by 5 bases and J by 7 bases. The CDR3 loop reads CASSLTVTSGGGELFF. The CDR3, as DNA: TGTGCCAGCAGCCTTACAGTGACTAGCGGGGGCGGGGAGCTGTTTTTT.

This clonotype turned up a few times. The rearrangement joins TRBV29-1 to TRBJ1-2; D is uncertain. Germline CDR1 SQVTM, CDR2 ANQGSEA. V lost 7 bases and J 2 bases, leaving 20 bases between the germline ends. CDR3 length: 15 amino acids. CDR3 nucleotide sequence: TGCAGCGCAAGGGCGGGTGGTTTGTCGAACTATGGCTACACCTTC. Encoded protein: CSARAGGLSNYGYTF.

This clonotype was counted a few times. The V and J genes are TRBV4-1 and TRBJ2-2; no firm D call. Germline CDR1 is MGHRA and CDR2 is YSYEKL. V was pared by 1 base and J by 7 bases, with 7 bases between. This CDR3 is 13 amino acids long. The CDR3 DNA reads TGCGCCAGCAGCCAAGCAGTCGTCGGGGAGCTGTTTTTT. Translated: CASSQAVVGELFF.

The genes are TRBV4-1 and TRBJ2-5, with TRBD2 matching 11 bases. J lost 7 bases, V lost 3 bases, and 16 bases had no gene match. This CDR3 has 18 residues. From germline, CDR1 is MGHRA and CDR2 YSYEKL. This chain's CDR3 is CASSQEGVSGRAVVTQYF. The DNA of the CDR3 is TGCGCCAGCAGCCAGGAAGGGGTTAGCGGGAGGGCCGTCGTGACCCAGTACTTC.

In its sample, this clonotype was seen many times. This chain links TRBV4-1 with TRBJ2-5; 7 bases line up with TRBD1. Germline CDR1 reads MGHRA; CDR2 reads YSYEKL. V lost 4 bases and J lost 0; bases outside the gene matches: 5. The CDR3 totals 15 residues. The CDR3 reads CASSPGQQNQETQYF. CDR3 nucleotides: TGCGCCAGCAGCCCGGGACAGCAAAACCAAGAGACCCAGTACTTC.

This clonotype was seen at least ten times. V is TRBV2 and J is TRBJ2-5, with 7 bases identical to TRBD1. The CDR3 consists of 14 residues. V lost 4 bases to trimming and J lost 5 bases; unmatched junction nucleotides: 7. CDR1 SNHLY and CDR2 FYNNEI come from the germline V gene. For the CDR3, the DNA is TGTGCCAGCAGTGGAGACAGGGCTGCGGAGACCCAGTACTTC. It encodes CASSGDRAAETQYF. Filled out from reference TRBV2 and TRBJ2-5, the complete variable domain reads EPEVTQTPSHQVTQMGQEVILRCVPISNHLYFYWYRQILGQKVEFLVSFYNNEISEKSEIFDDQFSVERPDGSNFTLKIRSTKLEDSAMYFCASSGDRAAETQYFGPGTRLLVL.